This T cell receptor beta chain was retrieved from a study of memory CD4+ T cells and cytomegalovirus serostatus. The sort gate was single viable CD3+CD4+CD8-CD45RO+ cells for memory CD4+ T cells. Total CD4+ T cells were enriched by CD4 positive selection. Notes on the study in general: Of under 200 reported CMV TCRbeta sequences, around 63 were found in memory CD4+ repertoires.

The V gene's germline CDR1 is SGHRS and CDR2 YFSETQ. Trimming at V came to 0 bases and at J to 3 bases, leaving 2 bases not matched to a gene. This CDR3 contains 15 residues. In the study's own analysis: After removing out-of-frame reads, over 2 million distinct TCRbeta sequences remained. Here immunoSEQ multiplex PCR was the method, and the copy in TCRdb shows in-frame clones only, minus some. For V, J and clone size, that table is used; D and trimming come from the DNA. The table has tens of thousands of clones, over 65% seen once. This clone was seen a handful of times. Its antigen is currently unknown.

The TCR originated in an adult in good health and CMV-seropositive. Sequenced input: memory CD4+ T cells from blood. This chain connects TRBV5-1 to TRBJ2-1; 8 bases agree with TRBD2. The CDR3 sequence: CASSLAGTSYNEQFF. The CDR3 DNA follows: TGCGCCAGCAGCTTGGCTGGGACTAGCTACAATGAGCAGTTCTTC.